The T cell receptor beta chain described here comes from a study of human T cells and chemical hapten exposure. TCRdb analysed the RACE reads with MiXCR anew, one entry per CDR3 protein. The repertoire has approximately 74,000 distinct CDR3 sequences, approximately 32% of them found once; the top ten carry over 7.5%. Time point denoted: patch test 1, 2 weeks after DPC sensitization. Treatment denoted: therapeutic diphenylcyclopropenone sensitization with weekly scalp DPC. In germline, CDR1 is MDHEN, CDR2 SYDVKM. V lost 4 bases, J lost 8 bases, and 12 bases stayed unmatched. The CDR3 length is 16 residues. This clonotype appeared a few times.

Sequencing was performed on whole blood, taken in connection with sensitization to the hapten diphenylcyclopropenone (DPC). The J gene is TRBJ1-4, the V gene TRBV28, with 8 bases that match TRBD1. The source is a man in his forties or fifties with alopecia areata. Some clones in this sample may be carry-over from other donors' samples. The CDR3 loop reads CASSSHPRGLEEKLFF. In DNA, the CDR3 is TGTGCCAGCAGTTCCCACCCCAGGGGGCTGGAGGAAAAACTGTTTTTT.